Listed below are T cell receptor beta chains from one sample, sequenced in a study of blood T cell repertoires in COVID-19. Produced via immunoSEQ multiplex PCR; TCRdb's table is partial and in-frame only. The table lists approximately 300,000 clones, nearly 90% of them singletons. The sequencing input was PBMCs or T cells enriched from blood (not recorded which). Every receptor here comes from a woman younger than 35 with acute COVID-19. The CDR3 runs from the conserved cysteine through the conserved F or W. D genes are given only for firm matches. Clone size is given for some rows only: seen once, a few or many times, or a class if the clone is expanded.

.	TRBD1	TRBJ1-1	TRBV6-4	TGTGCCAGCACCGACAGGGGCGCGGCTACTGAAGCTTTCTTT	CASTDRGAATEAFF
.	.	TRBJ1-1	TRBV14	TGTGCCAGCAGCCAAGGTAGTTGGGCTTTCTTT	CASSQGSWAFF
.	TRBD1	TRBJ1-6	TRBV2	TGTGCCAGCAGTGCACAGGGGATCGTCAATTCACCCCTCCACTTT	CASSAQGIVNSPLHF
.	.	TRBJ1-1	TRBV4-1	TGCGCCAGCAGCCAAGATGCGGGGTTAAGCATGAACACTGAAGCTTTCTTT	CASSQDAGLSMNTEAFF
.	.	TRBJ1-2	TRBV27	TGTGCCAGCAGTCCCGGGTCTCTCCTAGGCTATGGCTACACCTTC	CASSPGSLLGYGYTF
.	.	TRBJ1-1	TRBV9	TGTGCCAGCAGCGAGGGGGAGGGGACCGGTAGGAACACTGAAGCTTTCTTT	CASSEGEGTGRNTEAFF
.	TRBD1	TRBJ1-1	TRBV14	TGTGCCAGCAGCCTGAAAAGCCGGGGACAGGGACGAGGAGACACTGAAGCTTTCTTT	CASSLKSRGQGRGDTEAFF
.	.	TRBJ2-3	TRBV5-1	TGCGCCAGCAGCGCGGACTCTGGACTCACAGATACGCAGTATTTT	CASSADSGLTDTQYF
.	TRBD2	TRBJ2-1	TRBV7-2	TGTGCCAGCAGCTCACTCTCTAGCGGGAGACTCTATGAGCAGTTCTTC	CASSSLSSGRLYEQFF
.	TRBD1	TRBJ1-2	TRBV19	TGTGCCAGTAGTATAAGGACAGGGCCCGGCTACACCTTC	CASSIRTGPGYTF
.	.	TRBJ1-1	TRBV6-7	TGTGCCCGCCGACAGTTTGTGAACAAGCTAACAACCACTGAAGCTTTCTTT	CARRQFVNKLTTTEAFF
once	.	TRBJ1-2	TRBV13	TGTGCCAGCAGCATCCTCGGGACAACTAACTATGGCTACACCTTC	CASSILGTTNYGYTF
.	TRBD1	TRBJ2-5	TRBV2	TGTGCCAGCAATATTCTCCAGGGGGCAGAGACCCAGTACTTC	CASNILQGAETQYF
.	.	TRBJ2-7	TRBV9	TGTGCCAGCAGCGTAGGAACAGGGACCTACGAGCAGTACTTC	CASSVGTGTYEQYF
.	TRBD1	TRBJ1-3	TRBV27	TGTGCCAGCAGTTATGGGACAGGTTTCGCTGGAAACACCATATATTTT	CASSYGTGFAGNTIYF
.	.	TRBJ1-2	TRBV5-1	TGCGCCAGCAGCCCGGGGGGGGCCTATGGCTACACCTTC	CASSPGGAYGYTF
.	TRBD2	TRBJ2-2	TRBV27	TGTGCCAGCAGACTAGCGGGGGCCGGGGAGCTGTTTTTT	CASRLAGAGELFF
.	TRBD2	TRBJ2-7	TRBV27	TGTGCCAGCAGTCCGGGACTAGCGGGAGGAGTTCACGAGCAGTACTTC	CASSPGLAGGVHEQYF
.	TRBD1	TRBJ1-5	TRBV24-1	TGTGCCACCAGTGATTTCCGACAGGGGGCGCGTCAGCCCCAGCATTTT	CATSDFRQGARQPQHF
.	.	TRBJ1-5	TRBV28	TGTGCCAGCAGTTTAAGGGAGAATCAGCCCCAGCATTTT	CASSLRENQPQHF
.	.	TRBJ1-2	TRBV2	TGTGCCAGCAGTGATTCTGTCTATGGCTACACCTTC	CASSDSVYGYTF
.	TRBD1	TRBJ1-2	TRBV28	TGTGCCAGCATTGACAGGGGGCGAAGGAACTATGGCTACACCTTC	CASIDRGRRNYGYTF
.	.	TRBJ1-4	TRBV13	TGTGCCAGCAGCTTCAGGGGTGAGAATGAAAAACTGTTTTTT	CASSFRGENEKLFF
.	.	TRBJ1-3	TRBV10-3	TGTGCCATCATCGACCCAGGGGTAGGAAACACCATATATTTT	CAIIDPGVGNTIYF
.	TRBD1	TRBJ1-2	TRBV15	TGTGCCACCAGCAGAGGGGACAGGGTGACCGAATCTTATGGCTACACCTTC	CATSRGDRVTESYGYTF